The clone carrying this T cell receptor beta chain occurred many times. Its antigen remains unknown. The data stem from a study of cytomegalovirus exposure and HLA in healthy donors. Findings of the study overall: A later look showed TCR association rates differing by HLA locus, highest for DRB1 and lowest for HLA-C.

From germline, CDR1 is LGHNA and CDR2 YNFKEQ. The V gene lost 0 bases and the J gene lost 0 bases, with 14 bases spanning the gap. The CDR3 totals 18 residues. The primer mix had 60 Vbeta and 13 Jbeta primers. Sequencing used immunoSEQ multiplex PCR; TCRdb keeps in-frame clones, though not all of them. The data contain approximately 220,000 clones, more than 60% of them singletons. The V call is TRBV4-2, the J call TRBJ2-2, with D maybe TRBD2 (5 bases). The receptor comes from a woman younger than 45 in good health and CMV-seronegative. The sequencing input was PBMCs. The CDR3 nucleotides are TGTGCCAGCAGCCAAGATCGGGTAAGGACTTCGAACACCGGGGAGCTGTTTTTT. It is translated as CASSQDRVRTSNTGELFF.